Included here is one T cell receptor beta chain sequence, with context. Its target is not known. Germline V gene sequence: CDR1 DFQATT, CDR2 SNEGSKA (reference sequence). The V gene end was trimmed by 6 bases and the J gene end by 2 bases; junction bases not matched to a gene: 6. The CDR3 is 13 residues long. In TCRdb, the reads were re-called with MiXCR into one record per CDR3 protein. Of 400,000 or so distinct CDR3 sequences in the sample, 25% to 40% were seen once. This specimen belongs to a study of T cell repertoires in cytomegalovirus infection. Notes on the study in general: Clonotypes of TCR beta that were HLA-C-restricted and CMV-specific dominated the ex vivo response. Based on cumulative public TCR beta family frequency, carriers of CMV plus the relevant HLA were identified.

This sequence joins TRBV20-1 and TRBJ1-1, with 7 positions matching TRBD1. The TCR comes from a human donor in good health (CMV status not recorded). Some clones in this sample may be carry-over from other donors' samples. The sequenced material came from PBMCs. As DNA, the CDR3 is TGCAGTGCCGCTGACAGGGCCAACACTGAAGCTTTCTTT. It codes for CSAADRANTEAFF.